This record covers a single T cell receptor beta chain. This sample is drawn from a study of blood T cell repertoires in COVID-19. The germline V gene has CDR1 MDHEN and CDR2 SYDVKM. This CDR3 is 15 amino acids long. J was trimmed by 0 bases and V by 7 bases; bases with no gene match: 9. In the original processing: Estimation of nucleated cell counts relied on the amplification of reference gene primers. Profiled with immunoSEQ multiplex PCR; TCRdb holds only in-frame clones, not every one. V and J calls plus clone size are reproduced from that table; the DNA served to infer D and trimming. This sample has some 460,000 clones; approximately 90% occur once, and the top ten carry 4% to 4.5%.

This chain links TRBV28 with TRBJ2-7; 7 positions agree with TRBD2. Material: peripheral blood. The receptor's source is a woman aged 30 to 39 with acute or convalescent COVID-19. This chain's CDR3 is CASTNPKRGSYEQYF. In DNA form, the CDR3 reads TGTGCCAGCACAAATCCCAAGCGGGGCTCCTACGAGCAGTACTTC.